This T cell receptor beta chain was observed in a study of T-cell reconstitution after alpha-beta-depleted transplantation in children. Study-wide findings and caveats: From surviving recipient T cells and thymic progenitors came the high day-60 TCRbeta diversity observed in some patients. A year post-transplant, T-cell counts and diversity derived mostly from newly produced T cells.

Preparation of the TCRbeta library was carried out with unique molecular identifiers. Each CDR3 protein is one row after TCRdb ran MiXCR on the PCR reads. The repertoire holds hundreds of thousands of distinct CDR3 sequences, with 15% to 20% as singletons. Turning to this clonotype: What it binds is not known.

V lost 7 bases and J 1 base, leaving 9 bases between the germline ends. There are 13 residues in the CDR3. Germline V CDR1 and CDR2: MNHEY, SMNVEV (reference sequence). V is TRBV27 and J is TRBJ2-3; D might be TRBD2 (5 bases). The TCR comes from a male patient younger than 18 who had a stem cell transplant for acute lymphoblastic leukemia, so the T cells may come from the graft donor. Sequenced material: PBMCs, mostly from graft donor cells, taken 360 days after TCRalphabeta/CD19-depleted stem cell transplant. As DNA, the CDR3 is TGTGCCAGCAAGTGGGGAGGCACAGATACGCAGTATTTT. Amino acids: CASKWGGTDTQYF.